Listed below are T cell receptor beta chains from one sample, sequenced in a study of brain T cells in children with intractable seizures. Produced via immunoSEQ multiplex PCR; TCRdb's table is partial and in-frame only. The sample includes approximately 330,000 clones, 93% of them seen just once. The sample consisted of peripheral blood, taken approximately 5 months after surgery. Receptors originate from a boy under two years old with tuberous sclerosis and intractable seizures. Each CDR3 is given with its conserved first and last residue. The D gene is left open where the match is weak. Clone size is given for some rows only: seen once, a few or many times, or a class if the clone is expanded.

J gene,clone size,V gene,D gene,CDR3 protein,CDR3 DNA
TRBJ2-2,NA,TRBV19,NA,CASSIQTNTGELFF,TGTGCCAGTAGTATACAGACGAACACCGGGGAGCTGTTTTTT
TRBJ2-3,NA,TRBV28,TRBD2,CASIRTSGSTDTQYF,TGTGCCAGCATTCGGACTAGCGGGAGCACAGATACGCAGTATTTT
TRBJ1-1,NA,TRBV7-2,TRBD1,CASRSGTGDTEAFF,TGTGCCAGCAGATCCGGGACAGGGGACACTGAAGCTTTCTTT
TRBJ1-5,few,TRBV19,NA,CASMGRTYSNQPQHF,TGTGCCAGTATGGGCAGAACGTATAGCAATCAGCCCCAGCATTTT
TRBJ2-7,NA,TRBV18,TRBD1,CASSPQGEGSYEQYF,TGTGCCAGCTCACCCCAGGGGGAAGGGAGCTACGAGCAGTACTTC
TRBJ2-1,NA,TRBV11-3,TRBD2,CASSFNREEVEQFF,TGTGCCAGCAGCTTCAATCGGGAGGAAGTTGAGCAGTTCTTC
TRBJ2-1,NA,TRBV27,TRBD1,CASSLLTGTGGYNEQFF,TGTGCCAGCAGTTTACTAACTGGGACAGGGGGCTACAATGAGCAGTTCTTC
TRBJ1-2,NA,TRBV7-9,NA,CASSFLGYGYTF,TGTGCCAGCAGCTTTTTAGGGTATGGCTACACCTTC
TRBJ2-6,NA,TRBV27,NA,CASIPGRRGKGANVLTF,TGTGCCAGCATTCCAGGCCGTAGAGGTAAAGGGGCCAACGTCCTGACTTTC
TRBJ1-2,NA,TRBV11-2,TRBD1,CASSLAGQGPNYGYTF,TGTGCCAGCAGCTTAGCAGGACAGGGCCCTAACTATGGCTACACCTTC
TRBJ2-3,NA,TRBV11-3,NA,CASSLVRGSDTQYF,TGTGCCAGCAGCTTAGTAAGGGGATCGGATACGCAGTATTTT
TRBJ1-2,NA,TRBV6-5,TRBD1,CASSGDRGPGYGYTF,TGTGCCAGCAGCGGGGACAGGGGGCCTGGCTATGGCTACACCTTC
TRBJ2-3,NA,TRBV5-1,NA,CASSLVGGDRTDTQYF,TGCGCCAGCAGCTTGGTTGGGGGAGATCGCACAGATACGCAGTATTTT
TRBJ1-2,NA,TRBV10-3,NA,CAMSVGRNYGYTF,TGTGCCATGAGTGTTGGACGGAATTATGGCTACACCTTC
TRBJ1-1,NA,TRBV7-6,TRBD1,CASSPAQGEMNTEAFF,TGTGCCAGCAGCCCGGCACAGGGGGAGATGAACACTGAAGCTTTCTTT
TRBJ1-5,NA,TRBV4-2,NA,CASSQEREPQHF,TGTGCCAGCAGCCAAGAGCGGGAGCCCCAGCATTTT
TRBJ1-1,NA,TRBV14,NA,CASSHGNTEAFF,TGTGCCAGCAGCCACGGGAACACTGAAGCTTTCTTT
TRBJ1-2,NA,TRBV5-4,TRBD1,CASSRRDGTAIHGYTF,TGTGCCAGCAGCCGACGCGATGGGACAGCAATTCATGGCTACACCTTC
TRBJ2-7,NA,TRBV27,TRBD2,CASSLTSGLTYEQYF,TGTGCCAGCAGTTTGACTAGCGGGCTCACCTACGAGCAGTACTTC
TRBJ2-7,NA,TRBV7-9,NA,CASSLFLEQYF,TGTGCCAGCAGCTTATTCTTGGAGCAGTACTTC
TRBJ1-1,NA,TRBV6-1,NA,CASSETNMNTEAFF,TGTGCCAGCAGTGAAACAAACATGAACACTGAAGCTTTCTTT
TRBJ1-5,NA,TRBV6-1,NA,CASSGAGVSNQPQHF,TGTGCCAGCAGTGGAGCGGGGGTTAGCAATCAGCCCCAGCATTTT
TRBJ2-7,NA,TRBV2,NA,CASFGEETYEQYF,TGTGCCAGTTTTGGAGAAGAAACCTACGAGCAGTACTTC
TRBJ1-4,NA,TRBV5-1,TRBD1,CASSTTGTANEKLFF,TGCGCCAGCAGCACAACCGGGACAGCTAATGAAAAACTGTTTTTT
TRBJ2-7,NA,TRBV10-2,TRBD2,CASSALAGRSEQYF,TGCGCCAGCAGTGCACTAGCGGGACGGAGCGAGCAGTACTTC
TRBJ2-6,NA,TRBV3-1/TRBV3-2,TRBD1,CASSRGQGIYSGANVLTF,TGTGCCAGCAGCCGAGGACAGGGGATATACTCTGGGGCCAACGTCCTGACTTTC
TRBJ2-2,NA,TRBV24-1,TRBD2,CATSDAGLAGKINTGELFF,TGTGCCACCAGTGACGCGGGACTAGCGGGGAAAATAAACACCGGGGAGCTGTTTTTT
TRBJ2-5,NA,TRBV2,NA,CASSEALSKQETQYF,TGTGCCAGCAGTGAAGCGCTGTCTAAACAAGAGACCCAGTACTTC